One sample yielded the 30 T cell receptor beta chains listed below, sequenced in a study of blood T cell repertoires in COVID-19. TCRdb keeps only in-frame clones here, not all; method: immunoSEQ multiplex PCR. The table includes about 40,000 clones, roughly nine tenths detected once. The sequenced material came from peripheral blood. The receptors derive from a man aged 45-65 years in a cohort sampled during active COVID-19.

The genes are TRBV3-1 (or the pseudogene TRBV3-2) and TRBJ2-1, with 7 bases identical to TRBD2. After removal of 0 bases from V and 14 bases from J, the junction contained 10 bases not matched to a gene. Germline assignment: CDR1 LGHDT and CDR2 YNNKEL (reference sequence). The CDR3 contains 14 residues. CDR3: CASSQDPGGGGKFF. The CDR3 bases are TGTGCCAGCAGCCAAGACCCCGGTGGGGGGGGGAAGTTCTTC.

The chain has TRBV6-2 or TRBV6-3 and TRBJ1-5; no clear D. Trimming stripped 4 bases from V and 2 bases from J, with 9 bases between. The CDR3 has 14 amino acids. Germline CDR1 reads MNHEY; CDR2 reads SVGEGT. The CDR3 bases are TGTGCCAGCAGTTTGGAACAGCGCAATCAGCCCCAGCATTTT. Translated: CASSLEQRNQPQHF.

CDR3 nucleotides: TGTGCCAGCACCTCAAAGGGACTAGCGGACAATGAGCAGTTCTTC. It is translated as CASTSKGLADNEQFF. This chain links TRBV3-1 (or the pseudogene TRBV3-2) with TRBJ2-1; the match to TRBD2 covers 11 bases. The J segment lost 5 bases and the V segment lost 7 bases, leaving 7 bases of the junction unmatched. Germline CDR1 LGHDT, CDR2 YNNKEL (reference sequence). The CDR3 is 15 residues long.

In this sample, this clone turned up once. The V and J genes are TRBV7-8 and TRBJ1-5; no clear D gene. V lost 0 bases and J 6 bases, leaving 12 bases between the germline ends. This CDR3 contains 15 residues. The germline CDR1 and CDR2 sequences are SGHVS and FQNEAQ. In DNA form, the CDR3 reads TGTGCCAGCAGCTTAGCGGGGAGTCCAGCTCAGCCCCAGCATTTT. This translates into CASSLAGSPAQPQHF.

V usage is TRBV10-3 and J usage is TRBJ2-1; 7 bases are shared with TRBD1. The CDR3 loop spans 16 amino acids. The germline V gene encodes CDR1 ENHRY and CDR2 SYGVKD. J was trimmed by 3 bases and V by 0 bases; bases with no gene match: 5. The CDR3 nucleotides are TGTGCCATCAGTGAGTCGGCTGGGGACAGCTACAATGAGCAGTTCTTC. It translates to CAISESAGDSYNEQFF.

V gene TRBV11-3 combines with J gene TRBJ1-1, with TRBD1 matching 7 bases. CDR1 and CDR2 (germline): SGHNT, YENEEA. The CDR3 contains 15 residues. V was pared by 5 bases and J by 0 bases, with 6 bases of the junction left unmatched. The CDR3: CASSPGTELNTEAFF. The CDR3 DNA is TGTGCCAGCAGCCCAGGGACAGAACTGAACACTGAAGCTTTCTTT.

The chain carries TRBV7-2 and TRBJ1-4; 10 bases line up with TRBD1. The CDR3 covers 15 residues. The germline V gene encodes CDR1 SGHTA and CDR2 FQGNSA. The junction had 4 bases not matched to a gene; V was cut back by 4 bases and J by 5 bases. The CDR3 region has the DNA TGTGCCAGCAGCTGGGGGACAGGGGAAAATGAAAAACTGTTTTTT. It encodes CASSWGTGENEKLFF.

V usage is TRBV7-2 and J usage is TRBJ2-1; TRBD2 is a possible D gene (5 bases). Germline V gene data show CDR1 as SGHTA and CDR2 as FQGNSA. Between the trimmed V and J ends, which lost 3 bases and 5 bases, there was a span of 17 bases. There are 16 residues in the CDR3. In DNA, the CDR3 is TGTGCCAGCAGCTTTGAGGGCTCGCCCCCAAACAATGAGCAGTTCTTC. Protein sequence: CASSFEGSPPNNEQFF.

This rearrangement joins TRBV7-3 to TRBJ2-5; 14 nucleotides line up with TRBD2. This CDR3 has 19 amino acids. Germline CDR1 SGHTA, CDR2 FQGTGA. After removal of 5 bases from V and 2 bases from J, the junction contained 13 bases not matched to a gene. The DNA for the CDR3 is TGTGCCAGCAGCCCCTTGCCGAGTGGGACTAGCGGGGGACAAGAGACCCAGTACTTC. Its protein product is CASSPLPSGTSGGQETQYF.

The V call is TRBV2, the J call TRBJ1-5, with unresolved D. CDR3 size: 15 residues. Germline assignment: CDR1 SNHLY and CDR2 FYNNEI. V was cut by 5 bases and J by 2 bases, with 13 bases left in between. This CDR3 reads CASSPRGSGNQPQHF. CDR3 DNA: TGTGCCAGCAGTCCCCGGGGTTCTGGCAATCAGCCCCAGCATTTT.

This chain links TRBV7-6 with TRBJ1-1; 12 bases agree with TRBD1. J gave up 9 bases and V 1 base, and 3 bases lay outside the gene matches. Germline V gene lookup returns CDR1 SGHVS and CDR2 FNYEAQ. The length of the CDR3 is 14 residues. The CDR3 DNA follows: TGTGCCAGCAGCTTAGGGGGACAGGGGGCAAAAGCTTTCTTT. Translated, it gives CASSLGGQGAKAFF.

The chain recombines TRBV7-9 with TRBJ2-2; 10 bases are shared with TRBD2. Losses at the gene ends were 6 bases for V and 4 bases for J; bases not matched to a gene: 8. The CDR3 spans 16 residues. The germline CDR1 and CDR2 sequences are SEHNR and FQNEAQ (reference sequence). CDR3 bases: TGTGCCAGCAGTCATCTAGCGGGAGTTGGCACCGGGGAGCTGTTTTTT. Translating gives CASSHLAGVGTGELFF.

J is TRBJ2-3 and V is TRBV19; D gene unclear. V lost 7 bases and J 5 bases, leaving 16 bases between the germline ends. CDR1 LNHDA and CDR2 SQIVND come from the germline V gene (reference sequence). CDR3 size: 14 residues. CDR3 nucleotides: TGTGCCAGTAAAGAGGTCCAGAGTTTAGATACGCAGTATTTT. This encodes CASKEVQSLDTQYF.

The chain's CDR3 is CASSPQAGANEKLFF. The CDR3 nucleotides read TGTGCCAGCAGCCCTCAGGCGGGGGCTAATGAAAAACTGTTTTTT. V and J are TRBV5-5 and TRBJ1-4; possibly TRBD1 for D (5 bases). This CDR3 is built from 15 residues. The germline gives CDR1 SGHKS, CDR2 YYEKEE (reference sequence). V dropped 4 bases and J dropped 3 bases, with 13 bases sitting between them.

This clone was counted between two and nine times. The chain uses TRBV5-1 and TRBJ1-2; no clear D gene. The CDR3 runs to 13 residues. Trimming pared 0 bases from V and 4 bases from J, leaving 7 bases between. Per the germline V gene, CDR1 is SGHRS and CDR2 is YFSETQ. CDR3 region: CASSLAGIYGYTF. The CDR3, as DNA: TGCGCCAGCAGCTTGGCGGGGATCTATGGCTACACCTTC. Supplemented by reference TRBV5-1 and TRBJ1-2, the full variable domain reads KAGVTQTPRYLIKTRGQQVTLSCSPISGHRSVSWYQQTPGQGLQFLFEYFSETQRNKGNFPGRFSGRQFSNSRSEMNVSTLELGDSALYLCASSLAGIYGYTFGSGTRLTVV.

This clone was counted a single time. The chain couples TRBV6-6 to TRBJ1-3; D call uncertain. This CDR3 comprises 13 residues. The V end lost 7 bases, the J end lost 3 bases, and 10 bases lay between the germline ends. Germline CDR1 is MNHNY and CDR2 is SVGAGI (reference sequence). The CDR3 spells CASTARLGNTIYF. CDR3 nucleotide sequence: TGTGCCAGCACTGCGCGCCTTGGAAACACCATATATTTT.

V usage is TRBV5-6 and J usage is TRBJ1-4; 8 bases line up with TRBD1. The trim removed 1 base at V and 7 bases at J, leaving 9 bases unmatched. The CDR3 contains 16 residues. Germline V CDR1 and CDR2: SGHDT, YYEEEE. Here the CDR3 reads CASSLLGGTGGEKLFF. As DNA, the CDR3 is TGTGCCAGCAGCTTGTTGGGAGGGACAGGAGGTGAAAAACTGTTTTTT.

The chain uses TRBV23-1 and TRBJ2-2; 7 bases are shared with TRBD2. TRBV23-1 is reported as an ORF; its role is uncertain. The CDR3 extends over 15 amino acids. V shed 3 bases and J 6 bases; nucleotides not matched to a gene: 7. CDR3 nucleotides: TGCGCCAGCAGTCATTCGTGTCGGGAGGCCGGGGAGCTGTTTTTT. It encodes CASSHSCREAGELFF.

This clone was detected once. The chain combines TRBV5-1 with TRBJ2-5; 8 positions match TRBD2. The V gene's germline CDR1 is SGHRS and CDR2 YFSETQ. V shed 3 bases and J 2 bases; nucleotides not matched to a gene: 6. The CDR3 spans 15 residues. The CDR3 here is CASSYSGSPQETQYF. The CDR3 region has the DNA TGCGCCAGCAGCTACAGCGGGAGCCCTCAAGAGACCCAGTACTTC. Using reference TRBV5-1 and TRBJ2-5 for the parts outside the CDR3, the full variable domain is KAGVTQTPRYLIKTRGQQVTLSCSPISGHRSVSWYQQTPGQGLQFLFEYFSETQRNKGNFPGRFSGRQFSNSRSEMNVSTLELGDSALYLCASSYSGSPQETQYFGPGTRLLVL.

This clone was observed a handful of times. The chain joins TRBV18 to TRBJ1-6; 11 bases match TRBD1. Germline V gene data show CDR1 as KGHSH and CDR2 as LQKENI. V trimming: 1 base; J trimming: 0 bases; junction bases outside the gene matches: 5. This CDR3 region has 19 residues. Here the CDR3 reads CASSPRTGGLSSYNSPLHF. The CDR3 DNA reads TGTGCCAGCTCACCACGGACAGGGGGCCTTAGCTCCTATAATTCACCCCTCCACTTT.

The chain couples TRBV9 to TRBJ2-3; 7 bases are shared with TRBD2. The germline gives CDR1 SGDLS, CDR2 YYNGEE. This CDR3 has 16 amino acids. The J segment lost 1 base and the V segment lost 0 bases, leaving 5 bases of the junction unmatched. The CDR3: CASSVDAGEGTDTQYF. The CDR3, as DNA: TGTGCCAGCAGCGTAGATGCGGGAGAGGGCACAGATACGCAGTATTTT.

The chain couples TRBV12-3 or TRBV12-4 to TRBJ2-2, with a weak D call TRBD2 (5 bases). Trimming left V 6 bases short and J 6 bases short, with 11 bases between. The CDR3 length is 13 residues. The CDR3 region is CASRLDSPGELFF. CDR3 coding DNA: TGTGCCAGCAGACTAGATTCCCCCGGGGAGCTGTTTTTT.

The chain is built from TRBV10-3 and TRBJ1-1, with 9 bases matching TRBD1. The V and J ends lost 6 bases and 4 bases, in that order; junction bases with no gene match: 6. This CDR3 is 14 amino acids long. Germline assignment: CDR1 ENHRY and CDR2 SYGVKD. CDR3 amino acids: CAISAGTGITEAFF. CDR3 bases: TGTGCCATCAGCGCCGGGACAGGGATCACTGAAGCTTTCTTT.

This clone came up a few times. CDR3 sequence reads: CARSLAKEEVFYEQYV. In DNA, the CDR3 is TGTGCCAGAAGCTTGGCAAAAGAGGAGGTCTTCTACGAGCAGTACGTC. The V and J genes are TRBV5-3 and TRBJ2-7, with a possible D match to TRBD2 (5 bases). TRBV5-3 is placed among ORFs of uncertain function. The CDR3 is 16 amino acids. V lost 0 bases and J 3 bases, leaving 16 bases between the germline ends.

This chain uses TRBV5-5 with TRBJ2-7; TRBD2 aligns across 7 bases. The V gene's germline CDR1 is SGHKS and CDR2 YYEKEE (reference sequence). V gave up 3 bases and J gave up 3 bases; unmatched junction bases: 6. The CDR3 is made up of 14 amino acids. This CDR3 is CASSYWAGDYEQYF. The CDR3 nucleotides read TGTGCCAGCAGCTATTGGGCGGGGGACTACGAGCAGTACTTC.

This clone was seen only once. The chain employs TRBV3-1 (or the pseudogene TRBV3-2) and TRBJ2-3, with 15 bases lining up with TRBD2. The CDR3 consists of 20 residues. Trimming at V came to 3 bases and at J to 1 base, leaving 11 bases not matched to a gene. The germline V gene encodes CDR1 LGHDT and CDR2 YNNKEL (reference sequence). The CDR3 reads CASSHPIRTSGRAGTDTQYF. The CDR3 nucleotides read TGTGCCAGCAGCCACCCGATTCGGACTAGCGGGAGGGCGGGCACAGATACGCAGTATTTT.

The chain recombines TRBV6-6 with TRBJ2-7; TRBD1 might be the D (6 bases). The length of the CDR3 is 15 residues. CDR1 MNHNY and CDR2 SVGAGI come from the germline V gene (reference sequence). Trimming removed 0 bases from V and 2 bases from J, with 11 bases in between. For the CDR3, the DNA is TGTGCCAGCAGTTACTCTCAGGGGCTCCCCTACGAGCAGTACTTC. It translates to CASSYSQGLPYEQYF.

The gene calls are TRBV6-5 and TRBJ2-7; the D gene is possibly TRBD1 (6 bases). The V end was cut by 6 bases, the J end by 3 bases, with 15 bases between. Germline V gene sequence: CDR1 MNHEY, CDR2 SVGAGI. CDR3 length: 14 amino acids. In DNA, the CDR3 is TGTGCCAGCAGCGTACTCGGACAGATCTACGAGCAGTACTTC. Its translation: CASSVLGQIYEQYF.

This clone is a singleton in its sample. The chain is built from TRBV19 and TRBJ1-1, with a weak D call TRBD1 (5 bases). Germline CDR1 LNHDA, CDR2 SQIVND (reference sequence). Between the trimmed V and J ends, which lost 3 bases and 7 bases, there was a span of 15 bases. This CDR3 is 14 amino acids long. The CDR3 sequence is CASSIGGGSYEAFF. As DNA, the CDR3 is TGTGCCAGTAGTATTGGCGGGGGTTCTTATGAAGCTTTCTTT. The entire variable domain, with the rest obtained from reference TRBV19 and TRBJ1-1, is as follows: DGGITQSPKYLFRKEGQNVTLSCEQNLNHDAMYWYRQDPGQGLRLIYYSQIVNDFQKGDIAEGYSVSREKKESFPLTVTSAQKNPTAFYLCASSIGGGSYEAFFGQGTRLTVV.

V and J are TRBV27 and TRBJ2-7; D possibly corresponds to TRBD2 (5 bases). V lost 0 bases to trimming and J lost 0 bases, with 6 bases between them. There are 14 residues in the CDR3. Germline loops: CDR1 MNHEY, CDR2 SMNVEV (reference sequence). The CDR3 nucleotides are TGTGCCAGCAGTTTATCACGGGACTCCTACGAGCAGTACGTC. As protein: CASSLSRDSYEQYV.